The 10 T cell receptor beta chains in this list originate from one sample, sequenced in a study of blood T cell repertoires in COVID-19. Measured with immunoSEQ multiplex PCR; TCRdb has only the in-frame clones, and not every one. The sample has about 210,000 clones, about 86% seen once. Sequencing was done on a sample of PBMCs or T cells enriched from blood (not recorded which). The receptors were gathered from a woman aged 50 to 65 with acute COVID-19.

CDR3 nucleotide sequence: TGTGCCAGCAGCAGAGGGAACACTGAAGCTTTCTTT. Translation gives CASSRGNTEAFF. The rearrangement joins TRBV7-2 to TRBJ1-1; D unclear. This CDR3 contains 12 residues. Germline V gives CDR1 SGHTA, CDR2 FQGNSA. Trimming stripped 5 bases from V and 1 base from J, with 5 bases between.

The gene calls are TRBV6-2 or TRBV6-3 and TRBJ2-4; 10 bases line up with TRBD1. The germline V gene encodes CDR1 MNHEY and CDR2 SVGEGT. There are 16 residues in the CDR3. The J segment lost 7 bases and the V segment lost 5 bases, leaving 11 bases of the junction unmatched. The CDR3 loop is CASSPFRDRGLNIQYF. The CDR3 bases are TGTGCCAGCAGTCCCTTCCGAGACAGGGGGCTGAACATTCAGTACTTC.

This chain uses TRBV19 with TRBJ1-4, with a tentative D call TRBD1 (6 bases). The germline V gene encodes CDR1 LNHDA and CDR2 SQIVND (reference sequence). Trimming took off 3 bases at V and 8 bases at J, with 16 bases between the two ends. The length of the CDR3 is 15 residues. CDR3 DNA: TGTGCCAGTAGTATCCTGGGACACATGGCCGAAAAACTGTTTTTT. This codes for CASSILGHMAEKLFF.

V and J are TRBV4-3 and TRBJ1-3, with D tentatively TRBD1 (6 bases). The V and J ends lost 1 base and 0 bases respectively, with 16 bases between them. Germline CDR1 reads LGHNA; CDR2 reads YSLEER. This CDR3 region has 18 residues. The CDR3 spells CASSQAPTGTGSGNTIYF. CDR3 coding DNA: TGCGCCAGCAGCCAAGCGCCAACAGGGACGGGCTCTGGAAACACCATATATTTT.

The rearrangement links TRBV7-2 to TRBJ1-1; no clear D. V was pared by 3 bases and J by 1 base, with 12 bases between. CDR1 SGHTA and CDR2 FQGNSA come from the germline V gene. The CDR3 totals 15 residues. CDR3 coding DNA: TGTGCCAGCAGCTTGGCGGGAGCGACGAACACTGAAGCTTTCTTT. It yields the protein CASSLAGATNTEAFF.

This rearrangement joins TRBV7-2 to TRBJ2-7; D is ambiguous. V shed 3 bases and J shed 12 bases, with 6 bases lying between them. CDR3 size: 9 residues. Germline V lookup: CDR1 SGHTA, CDR2 FQGNSA. In DNA form, the CDR3 reads TGTGCCAGCAGCTTCGGTCCGTACTTC. It yields the protein CASSFGPYF.

V usage is TRBV27 and J usage is TRBJ2-1; 11 bases agree with TRBD1. V lost 4 bases, J lost 4 bases, and 3 bases stayed unmatched. CDR1 and CDR2 (germline): MNHEY, SMNVEV (reference sequence). The CDR3 extends over 15 amino acids. CDR3 residues: CASSSGQGAYNEQFF. CDR3 coding DNA: TGTGCCAGCAGTTCTGGACAGGGGGCATACAATGAGCAGTTCTTC.

This rearrangement joins TRBV21-1 to TRBJ1-1; TRBD1 was called by the table and not checked on the DNA. TRBV21-1 counts as a pseudogene. The CDR3 is 13 amino acids. Here the CDR3 reads CASSKVRPPEAFF. CDR3 sequence (DNA): TGTGCCAGCAGCAAAGTCAGGCCCCCTGAAGCTTTCTTT.

The chain employs TRBV7-8 and TRBJ1-5, with 7 bases that match TRBD1. There are 15 residues in the CDR3. Germline trimming cut 5 bases from V and 4 bases from J; bases unmatched to any gene: 8. Germline values: CDR1 SGHVS, CDR2 FQNEAQ. The CDR3 loop is CASSPGGSPNQPQHF. The DNA of the CDR3 is TGTGCCAGCAGCCCAGGGGGGTCCCCTAATCAGCCCCAGCATTTT.

The chain recombines TRBV5-1 with TRBJ1-4, with a tentative D call TRBD1 (5 bases). This CDR3 region has 16 residues. Germline V lookup: CDR1 SGHRS, CDR2 YFSETQ. Trimming shortened V by 3 bases and J by 4 bases, and 16 bases separated the two germline ends. The CDR3 region has the DNA TGCGCCAGCAGCTCTAATGCGGGGGTATTTAATGAAAAACTGTTTTTT. It codes for CASSSNAGVFNEKLFF.